The 21 T cell receptor beta chains below all came from one sample that was sequenced in a study of OX40 agonist ivuxolimab in advanced cancers. Generated by immunoSEQ multiplex PCR, the TCRdb table keeps only in-frame clones and is missing some. The repertoire holds about 120,000 clones, with just under 95% as singletons. This material consisted of CD4+ or CD8+ T cells sorted from blood, taken in a trial of the OX40 agonist ivuxolimab. Receptor source: an adult with an advanced solid tumor such as melanoma, head and neck, liver or kidney cancer.

The chain carries TRBV5-8 and TRBJ1-3; no reliable D call. CDR1 is SGHTS and CDR2 is YDEGEE in the germline V gene. V lost 3 bases to trimming and J lost 0 bases, with 10 bases between them. CDR3 size: 15 residues. In nucleotides, the CDR3 is TGTGCCAGCAGCTACGACGGAAGCTCTGGAAACACCATATATTTT. Protein: CASSYDGSSGNTIYF. The variable domain in full, with the rest retrieved from reference TRBV5-8 and TRBJ1-3, is EAGVTQSPTHLIKTRGQQATLRCSPISGHTSVYWYQQALGLGLQFLLWYDEGEERNRGNFPPRFSGRQFPNYSSELNVNALELEDSALYLCASSYDGSSGNTIYFGEGSWLTVV.

The rearrangement links TRBV7-2 to TRBJ2-5, with 9 bases that match TRBD2. J lost 5 bases, V lost 1 base, and 8 bases had no gene match. The CDR3 consists of 16 residues. Germline assignment: CDR1 SGHTA and CDR2 FQGNSA. CDR3 sequence reads: CASSLGGGRASETQYF. The CDR3 nucleotides are TGTGCCAGCAGCTTAGGCGGCGGGAGGGCCTCGGAGACCCAGTACTTC. Drawing the rest from reference TRBV7-2 and TRBJ2-5, the complete variable domain is GAGVSQSPSNKVTEKGKDVELRCDPISGHTALYWYRQSLGQGLEFLIYFQGNSAPDKSGLPSDRFSAERTGGSVSTLTIQRTQQEDSAVYLCASSLGGGRASETQYFGPGTRLLVL.

The chain has TRBV14 and TRBJ2-7; 7 bases are shared with TRBD1. Losses at the gene ends were 2 bases for V and 4 bases for J; bases not matched to a gene: 11. The CDR3 spans 16 residues. Germline V CDR1 and CDR2: SGHDN, FVKESK. This chain's CDR3 is CASSQFPGQWVYEQYF. The CDR3 nucleotides are TGTGCCAGCAGCCAATTCCCGGGACAGTGGGTTTACGAGCAGTACTTC.

In its sample, this clone was seen once. The chain uses TRBV6-5 and TRBJ2-1; 13 bases agree with TRBD2. The junction had 6 bases not matched to a gene; V was cut back by 5 bases and J by 8 bases. Per the germline V gene, CDR1 is MNHEY and CDR2 is SVGAGI. The CDR3 has 15 amino acids. The DNA for the CDR3 is TGTGCCAGCAGTCTGACTAGCGGGAGGTTCGATGAGCAGTTCTTC. It is translated as CASSLTSGRFDEQFF.

The V gene is TRBV28, the J gene TRBJ2-1; 10 nucleotides match TRBD2. The V gene end was trimmed by 2 bases and the J gene end by 4 bases; junction bases not matched to a gene: 5. CDR1 is MDHEN and CDR2 is SYDVKM in the germline V gene. The CDR3 consists of 16 residues. This chain's CDR3 is CASSLNLAGEYNEQFF. The CDR3 nucleotides are TGTGCCAGCAGTTTAAATCTAGCGGGGGAGTACAATGAGCAGTTCTTC.

The V call is TRBV2, the J call TRBJ2-7; the D gene could be TRBD1 or TRBD2 (6 bases each). Trimming cost V 2 bases and J 0 bases, with 11 bases left between them. This CDR3 spans 15 amino acids. Germline CDR1 SNHLY, CDR2 FYNNEI. CDR3 DNA: TGTGCCAGCAGTGAACGGGGGCTAAGCTCCTACGAGCAGTACTTC. Translating it yields CASSERGLSSYEQYF.

This chain links TRBV25-1 with TRBJ2-7; TRBD2 matches at 14 bases. Germline lookup yields CDR1 MGHDK and CDR2 SYGVNS. The CDR3 covers 16 residues. V shed 4 bases, J shed 7 bases, and the junction held 9 bases outside the gene matches. CDR3 region: CASSATPGLAGVEQYF. Here the CDR3 DNA reads TGTGCCAGCAGTGCCACGCCGGGACTAGCGGGAGTTGAGCAGTACTTC.

The chain recombines TRBV19 with TRBJ1-1; D unresolved. The germline V and J ends were trimmed by 10 bases and 8 bases, with 14 bases remaining between them. Germline V gene lookup returns CDR1 LNHDA and CDR2 SQIVND (reference sequence). CDR3 length: 11 amino acids. DNA of the CDR3: TGTGCCATCGCCGGTCCCTCGGAAGCTTTCTTT. Translation: CAIAGPSEAFF.

This clone was seen only a few times. The chain recombines TRBV6-5 with TRBJ1-2, with TRBD1 identical over 8 bases. Unmatched junction bases numbered 4, after V lost 2 bases and J lost 8 bases. This CDR3 spans 13 amino acids. The germline V gene has CDR1 MNHEY and CDR2 SVGAGI. The CDR3 spells CASSYQGARGYTF. The DNA of the CDR3 is TGTGCCAGCAGTTACCAGGGGGCGAGGGGCTACACCTTC.

This chain links TRBV30 with TRBJ1-2; tentatively, D is TRBD1 (6 bases). Germline loops: CDR1 GTSNPN, CDR2 SVGIG (reference sequence). The CDR3 contains 13 residues. V lost 2 bases to trimming and J lost 6 bases, with 13 bases between them. The CDR3 DNA reads TGTGCCTGGAGTCCGGGGGCACGGAATGGCTACACCTTC. Translation gives CAWSPGARNGYTF.

CDR3: CASSLQGGREQYF. DNA for the CDR3: TGCGCCAGCAGCTTGCAAGGGGGCCGCGAGCAGTACTTC. The chain uses TRBV5-1 and TRBJ2-7; 7 bases line up with TRBD1. The CDR3 totals 13 residues. The junction had 4 bases not matched to a gene; V was cut back by 1 base and J by 6 bases. Germline CDR1 reads SGHRS; CDR2 reads YFSETQ.

The rearrangement links TRBV4-3 to TRBJ1-4; unclear D gene. The CDR3 consists of 14 residues. V was trimmed by 6 bases and J by 6 bases, leaving 14 bases between them. Germline assignment: CDR1 LGHNA and CDR2 YSLEER. CDR3 bases: TGCGCCAGCAGACACAGAGGAGAAGATGAAAAACTGTTTTTT. Translation gives CASRHRGEDEKLFF.

The V and J genes are TRBV19 and TRBJ1-2; D unresolved. V dropped 3 bases and J dropped 7 bases, with 15 bases sitting between them. Per the germline V gene, CDR1 is LNHDA and CDR2 is SQIVND (reference sequence). This CDR3 spans 14 amino acids. The CDR3 is CASSMRLEKLGYTF. In DNA form, the CDR3 reads TGTGCCAGTAGTATGAGGCTTGAGAAGCTTGGCTACACCTTC.

V usage is TRBV28 and J usage is TRBJ1-4, with D possibly being TRBD1 (5 bases). Looked up from germline, CDR1 is MDHEN and CDR2 is SYDVKM. The CDR3 covers 15 residues. Trimming pared 7 bases from V and 10 bases from J, leaving 22 bases between. This CDR3 is CASTQSRQLGVKLFF. The CDR3 nucleotides read TGTGCCAGCACCCAGAGTCGACAGTTAGGGGTAAAACTGTTTTTT. The complete variable domain, with remaining parts taken from reference TRBV28 and TRBJ1-4, reads DVKVTQSSRYLVKRTGEKVFLECVQDMDHENMFWYRQDPGLGLRLIYFSYDVKMKEKGDIPEGYSVSREKKERFSLILESASTNQTSMYLCASTQSRQLGVKLFFGSGTQLSVL.

The V call is TRBV7-2, the J call TRBJ2-1; TRBD2 agrees at 8 bases. V lost 2 bases to trimming and J lost 7 bases; unmatched junction nucleotides: 10. CDR3 size: 16 residues. Looked up from germline, CDR1 is SGHTA and CDR2 is FQGNSA. The CDR3 DNA reads as TGTGCCAGCAGCTTACCCCGGGCTAGCGGGTTGAATGAGCAGTTCTTC. Protein product: CASSLPRASGLNEQFF.

The V call is TRBV19, the J call TRBJ1-4, with D maybe TRBD1 (5 bases). The CDR3 loop spans 14 amino acids. CDR1 is LNHDA and CDR2 is SQIVND in the germline V gene (reference sequence). Trimming cost V 5 bases and J 5 bases, with 12 bases left between them. The CDR3 sequence is CASSSRGSNEKLFF. The CDR3 coding sequence is TGTGCCAGTAGTTCCCGGGGCTCAAATGAAAAACTGTTTTTT.

V and J are TRBV7-6 and TRBJ2-5; tentatively, D is TRBD1 (5 bases). Trimming pared 2 bases from V and 1 base from J, leaving 8 bases between. Per the germline V gene, CDR1 is SGHVS and CDR2 is FNYEAQ. The CDR3 has 14 amino acids. The CDR3 coding sequence is TGTGCCAGCAGCTTACTAAGGGGCCAAGAGACCCAGTACTTC. Translating it yields CASSLLRGQETQYF.

The J gene is TRBJ2-3, the V gene TRBV5-1, with D tentatively TRBD2 (6 bases). The V and J ends lost 6 bases and 2 bases respectively, with 13 bases between them. The CDR3 totals 14 residues. Germline V gene data show CDR1 as SGHRS and CDR2 as YFSETQ. This chain's CDR3 is CASNPRGTTDTQYF. The CDR3 region has the DNA TGCGCCAGCAACCCGCGGGGAACCACAGATACGCAGTATTTT.

CDR3 sequence (DNA): TGTGCCAGCAGCTTGGATGGAGCCTACGAGCAGTACTTC. This codes for CASSLDGAYEQYF. The V and J genes are TRBV5-4 and TRBJ2-7, with D unresolved. The CDR3 consists of 13 residues. Trimming took off 0 bases at V and 2 bases at J, with 6 bases between the two ends. CDR1 is SGHNT and CDR2 is YYREEE in the germline V gene (reference sequence). The complete variable domain, with remaining parts taken from reference TRBV5-4 and TRBJ2-7, reads ETGVTQSPTHLIKTRGQQVTLRCSSQSGHNTVSWYQQALGQGPQFIFQYYREEENGRGNFPPRFSGLQFPNYSSELNVNALELDDSALYLCASSLDGAYEQYFGPGTRLTVT.

This rearrangement joins TRBV5-6 to TRBJ1-5, with D maybe TRBD1 (5 bases). The V gene's germline CDR1 is SGHDT and CDR2 YYEEEE. The V gene lost 1 base and the J gene lost 1 base, with 9 bases spanning the gap. This CDR3 has 15 amino acids. This chain's CDR3 is CASSLTGGSNQPQHF. The CDR3 DNA sequence: TGTGCCAGCAGCTTGACAGGTGGGAGCAATCAGCCCCAGCATTTT.

CDR3 DNA: TGTGCCAGCAGGTCAGGGGGCAGCGGTTCACCCCTCCACTTT. It encodes CASRSGGSGSPLHF. J is TRBJ1-6 and V is TRBV2; TRBD1 matches 8 bases. The CDR3 is 14 amino acids. J gave up 9 bases and V 6 bases, and 7 bases lay outside the gene matches. From germline, CDR1 is SNHLY and CDR2 FYNNEI.